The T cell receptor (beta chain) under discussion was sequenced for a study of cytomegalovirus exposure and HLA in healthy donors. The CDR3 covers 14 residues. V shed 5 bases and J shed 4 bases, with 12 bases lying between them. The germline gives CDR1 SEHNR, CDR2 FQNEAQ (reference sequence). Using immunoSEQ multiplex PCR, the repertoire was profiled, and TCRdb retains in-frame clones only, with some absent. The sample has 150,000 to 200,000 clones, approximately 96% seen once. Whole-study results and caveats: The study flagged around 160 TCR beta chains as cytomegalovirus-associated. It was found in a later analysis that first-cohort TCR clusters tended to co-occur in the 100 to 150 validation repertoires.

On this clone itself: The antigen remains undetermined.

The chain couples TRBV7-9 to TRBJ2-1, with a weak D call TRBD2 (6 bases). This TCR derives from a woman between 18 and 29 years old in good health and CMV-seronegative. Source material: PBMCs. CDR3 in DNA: TGTGCCAGCAGCCCCGGACTAACATACAATGAGCAGTTCTTC. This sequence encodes CASSPGLTYNEQFF.